A single sample is the source of the 13 T cell receptor beta chains below, sequenced in a study of T cells in localized non-small cell lung cancer. Clones were sequenced by immunoSEQ multiplex PCR, and TCRdb holds only the in-frame ones, with some missing. This sample carries 20,000 to 30,000 clones, around four fifths of them seen once, and the ten largest clones take around 4.1%. The source was peripheral blood, collected before any cancer treatment. All receptors derive from a woman aged 40-69 years with stage I lung adenocarcinoma.

The chain employs TRBV30 and TRBJ2-1; no definite D call. Looked up from germline, CDR1 is GTSNPN and CDR2 is SVGIG (reference sequence). V lost 1 base and J lost 2, with 12 bases in between. The CDR3 has 15 amino acids. CDR3 region: CAWSAAIRAYNEQFF. The CDR3, as DNA: TGTGCCTGGAGTGCAGCTATTAGGGCCTACAATGAGCAGTTCTTC. Using reference TRBV30 and TRBJ2-1 for the parts outside the CDR3, the full variable domain is SQTIHQWPATLVQPVGSPLSLECTVEGTSNPNLYWYRQAAGRGLQLLFYSVGIGQISSEVPQNLSASRPQDRQFILSSKKLLLSDSGFYLCAWSAAIRAYNEQFFGPGTRLTVL.

Comment on this clone: Distinct nucleotide sequences in the sample also encode this CDR3. J is TRBJ1-1 and V is TRBV11-2, with 8 bases lining up with TRBD1. Germline CDR1 reads SGHAT; CDR2 reads FQNNGV. Trimming removed 3 bases from V and 0 bases from J; junction bases left unmatched: 0. This CDR3 is 14 amino acids long. CDR3 DNA sequence: TGTGCCAGCAGCTTGGACAGGGTGAACACTGAAGCTTTCTTT. This codes for CASSLDRVNTEAFF.

Only one count was recorded for this clone. The chain links TRBV9 to TRBJ1-1; D is perhaps TRBD1 (6 bases). Trimming shortened V by 3 bases and J by 3 bases, and 15 bases separated the two germline ends. There are 15 residues in the CDR3. Germline CDR1 is SGDLS and CDR2 is YYNGEE. The CDR3 DNA follows: TGTGCCAGCAGCGCTACAGGGACTGGACACACTGAAGCTTTCTTT. This sequence encodes CASSATGTGHTEAFF.

This chain uses TRBV6-4 with TRBJ1-2; 7 bases are shared with TRBD1. This CDR3 has 13 residues. The germline V gene encodes CDR1 MRHNA and CDR2 SNTAGT. Germline trimming cut 4 bases from V and 6 bases from J; bases unmatched to any gene: 5. CDR3 nucleotide sequence: TGTGCCAGCAGTGGGACAGGAGTCGATGGCTACACCTTC. It codes for CASSGTGVDGYTF.

The J gene is TRBJ2-1, the V gene TRBV6-1; 15 bases map to TRBD2. V dropped 10 bases and J dropped 10; count of bases not matched to a gene: 8. This CDR3 comprises 14 residues. Germline V CDR1 and CDR2: MNHNS, SASEGT. In DNA, the CDR3 is TGTGCCACTTCGGGACTAGCGGGGGGCGGCGAGCAGTTCTTC. Its protein is CATSGLAGGGEQFF.

The rearrangement uses TRBV7-9 and TRBJ2-1; D remains unclear. Per the germline V gene, CDR1 is SEHNR and CDR2 is FQNEAQ (reference sequence). V lost 10 bases to trimming and J lost 7 bases, with 20 bases between them. The CDR3 length is 14 residues. The CDR3 DNA reads as TGTGCCACCCCCTATAGGGAAGGAATAAATGAGCAGTTCTTC. This sequence encodes CATPYREGINEQFF.

This chain joins TRBV27 and TRBJ1-1; D not certain. Trimming took 0 bases from V and 4 from J, leaving 6 bases between them. The CDR3 is made up of 13 amino acids. The V gene's germline CDR1 is MNHEY and CDR2 SMNVEV (reference sequence). CDR3 nucleotide sequence: TGTGCCAGCAGTTTATCGACACCCACTGAAGCTTTCTTT. Its protein is CASSLSTPTEAFF.

This clone was seen a handful of times. The V call is TRBV7-2, the J call TRBJ1-1, with D maybe TRBD1 (6 bases). The CDR3 sequence is 15 residues long. Looked up from germline, CDR1 is SGHTA and CDR2 is FQGNSA. V was shortened by 2 bases and J by 2 bases, with 12 bases between the two germline ends. In DNA form, the CDR3 reads TGTGCCAGCAGCTTAAGGGGGGGCGACAACACTGAAGCTTTCTTT. This encodes CASSLRGGDNTEAFF.

In DNA form, the CDR3 reads TGTGCCAGCAGTTACTCGGACGGGGCGCTCAACGAGCAGTACTTC. Its translation: CASSYSDGALNEQYF. V usage is TRBV6-5 and J usage is TRBJ2-7; D possibly matches TRBD1 or TRBD2 (5 bases each). Germline CDR1 MNHEY, CDR2 SVGAGI. Between the trimmed V and J ends, which lost 0 bases and 5 bases, there was a span of 14 bases. The CDR3 covers 15 residues.

The chain employs TRBV10-1 and TRBJ2-2, with D perhaps being TRBD1 or TRBD2 (5 bases each). The CDR3 is made up of 14 amino acids. CDR1 and CDR2 (germline): WNHNN, SYGVQD (reference sequence). V was trimmed by 6 bases and J by 4 bases, leaving 12 bases between them. CDR3 DNA: TGCGCCAGCAGCCGAGGGGCGGGCACCGGGGAGCTGTTTTTT. This encodes CASSRGAGTGELFF.

This clone came up a few times. This chain connects TRBV7-2 to TRBJ2-5; TRBD2 matches 11 bases. Germline values: CDR1 SGHTA, CDR2 FQGNSA. V shed 5 bases, J shed 6 bases, and the junction held 8 bases outside the gene matches. The CDR3 covers 15 residues. This CDR3 reads CASSTTLAGGKTQYF. In nucleotides, the CDR3 is TGTGCCAGCAGCACGACGCTAGCGGGGGGAAAGACCCAGTACTTC. The full variable domain, with the rest looked up from reference TRBV7-2 and TRBJ2-5, is GAGVSQSPSNKVTEKGKDVELRCDPISGHTALYWYRQSLGQGLEFLIYFQGNSAPDKSGLPSDRFSAERTGGSVSTLTIQRTQQEDSAVYLCASSTTLAGGKTQYFGPGTRLLVL.

Comments on this clone: A clone one base away is much larger, so this may be a read error. Other DNA sequences within the sample encode an identical CDR3. The V gene is TRBV9, the J gene TRBJ2-1; 13 bases fit TRBD2. With V trimmed by 3 bases and J by 5 bases, 5 bases remained unmatched. There are 16 residues in the CDR3. In germline, CDR1 is SGDLS, CDR2 YYNGEE. The CDR3 here is CASSAWTSGGHNEQFF. DNA for the CDR3: TGTGCCAGCAGCGCTTGGACTAGCGGGGGCCACAATGAGCAGTTCTTC.

This sequence joins TRBV18 and TRBJ1-6; 7 nucleotides agree with TRBD1. Germline assignment: CDR1 KGHSH and CDR2 LQKENI. The CDR3 contains 15 residues. V lost 2 bases and J lost 7; bases outside the gene matches: 5. CDR3 sequence reads: CASSPTGTENSPLHF. CDR3 in DNA: TGTGCCAGCTCACCAACCGGGACAGAGAATTCACCCCTCCACTTT.